The 29 T cell receptor beta chains given below trace back to one sample, sequenced in a study of shared T cell receptors in the human thymus. Assay used: immunoSEQ multiplex PCR; TCRdb lists only in-frame clones, some missing. The data show about 610,000 clones, roughly 90% seen once. This sample was also put to use in a study of human thymus T cells.

The sample taken for sequencing was thymocytes. Receptors originate from a boy less than two years old with a congenital heart defect.

The V call is TRBV12-5, the J call TRBJ2-3; 8 positions agree with TRBD1. Trimming cost V 4 bases and J 1 base; bases outside gene matches: 1. The CDR3 extends over 14 amino acids. Germline CDR1 is LGHNT and CDR2 is FRNRAP. CDR3 loop: CASGWGQGTDTQYF. The CDR3 nucleotides are TGTGCTAGTGGTTGGGGACAGGGCACAGATACGCAGTATTTT.

The chain links TRBV5-4 to TRBJ2-1; D not resolved. The V gene's germline CDR1 is SGHNT and CDR2 YYREEE (reference sequence). The CDR3 runs to 11 residues. CDR3 DNA sequence: TGTGCAGTACTTTCCCTCAATGAGCAGTTCTTC. The encoded protein is CAVLSLNEQFF.

This sequence joins TRBV14 and TRBJ2-7; 7 bases fit TRBD2. Germline V gene lookup returns CDR1 SGHDN and CDR2 FVKESK. V trimming: 4 bases; J trimming: 1 base; junction bases outside the gene matches: 4. The CDR3 loop spans 14 amino acids. CDR3 residues: CASSPGEGSYEQYF. In DNA, the CDR3 is TGTGCCAGCAGCCCCGGGGAGGGATCCTACGAGCAGTACTTC.

The rearrangement uses TRBV28 and TRBJ2-6; TRBD1 might be the D (6 bases). With 5 bases removed from V and 4 bases from J, the gap between germline ends came to 12 bases. The CDR3 extends over 15 amino acids. The germline V gene has CDR1 MDHEN and CDR2 SYDVKM. The CDR3 nucleotides read TGTGCCAGCAGTCAAGAGGGGACAGGGGCCAACGTCCTGACTTTC. Its protein is CASSQEGTGANVLTF.

The chain combines TRBV25-1 with TRBJ2-7; 9 nucleotides line up with TRBD2. J gave up 0 bases and V 5 bases, and 5 bases lay outside the gene matches. CDR3 size: 15 residues. Germline loops: CDR1 MGHDK, CDR2 SYGVNS. In nucleotides, the CDR3 is TGTGCCAGCAGTCCCCTAGCGGGACCCTCCTACGAGCAGTACTTC. This gives the protein CASSPLAGPSYEQYF.

The chain uses TRBV5-1 and TRBJ1-4, with TRBD1 identical over 7 bases. V lost 4 bases and J lost 8; bases outside the gene matches: 8. Germline V gives CDR1 SGHRS, CDR2 YFSETQ. The CDR3 contains 14 residues. CDR3 in amino acids: CASSQGDSGEKLFF. Written as DNA, the CDR3 is TGCGCCAGCAGCCAAGGGGACAGCGGAGAAAAACTGTTTTTT.

V gene TRBV7-9 combines with J gene TRBJ2-2, with D perhaps matching TRBD1 (7 bases). In germline, CDR1 is SEHNR, CDR2 FQNEAQ (reference sequence). CDR3 length: 15 amino acids. The V gene lost 5 bases and the J gene lost 7 bases, with 17 bases spanning the gap. The CDR3 region has the DNA TGTGCCAGCAGCCCTCGACAGGGAGGCCACGGGGAGCTGTTTTTT. Translation: CASSPRQGGHGELFF.

The DNA for the CDR3 is TGTGCCAGCTCGACACGACAGGGATTCGATGGCTACACCTTC. It codes for CASSTRQGFDGYTF. This sequence joins TRBV19 and TRBJ1-2; 7 bases match TRBD1. The length of the CDR3 is 14 residues. Germline loops: CDR1 LNHDA, CDR2 SQIVND (reference sequence). V lost 9 bases to trimming and J lost 6 bases; unmatched junction nucleotides: 13.

This rearrangement joins TRBV6-5 to TRBJ2-7; 7 bases fit TRBD1. CDR1 MNHEY and CDR2 SVGAGI come from the germline V gene. The CDR3 runs 14 residues. Losses at the gene ends were 4 bases for V and 2 bases for J; bases not matched to a gene: 5. CDR3 protein: CASSLARGTYEQYF. CDR3 DNA sequence: TGTGCCAGCAGTTTGGCCAGGGGGACCTACGAGCAGTACTTC.

The gene calls are TRBV6-4 and TRBJ1-2; D is possibly TRBD1 (5 bases). This CDR3 is built from 15 residues. The germline V gene encodes CDR1 MRHNA and CDR2 SNTAGT. Trimming removed 2 bases at V and 4 bases at J, with 14 bases between. The CDR3: CASSDLEGDGYGYTF. DNA of the CDR3: TGTGCCAGCAGTGACCTAGAAGGGGATGGCTATGGCTACACCTTC.

The chain has TRBV4-3 and TRBJ2-7; 8 bases align to TRBD2. Trimming cost V 3 bases and J 5 bases; bases outside gene matches: 12. This CDR3 has 16 amino acids. Germline loops: CDR1 LGHNA, CDR2 YSLEER. Here the CDR3 reads CASSHRTPGLGDEQYF. The CDR3 DNA reads TGCGCCAGCAGCCACCGCACCCCGGGACTAGGGGACGAGCAGTACTTC.

The CDR3 bases are TGTGCCAGTAGCGATACCCCGGATCTAGCGGGAGAAGAGCAGTTCTTC. Translating gives CASSDTPDLAGEEQFF. This rearrangement joins TRBV19 to TRBJ2-1; 10 bases map to TRBD2. Germline CDR1 reads LNHDA; CDR2 reads SQIVND (reference sequence). V lost 6 bases to trimming and J lost 10 bases; unmatched junction nucleotides: 15. This CDR3 has 16 amino acids.

This clone was observed a few times. The CDR3 bases are TGTGCCAGCAGCCCCCGGGACAAGAACACCGGGGAGCTGTTTTTT. This sequence encodes CASSPRDKNTGELFF. V gene TRBV7-9 combines with J gene TRBJ2-2; D is perhaps TRBD1 (6 bases). This CDR3 comprises 15 residues. CDR1 is SEHNR, CDR2 FQNEAQ, per germline (reference sequence). V gave up 5 bases and J gave up 1 base, with 11 bases separating them.

This clone was detected a few times. The V and J genes are TRBV4-2 and TRBJ2-2; 8 nucleotides agree with TRBD1. V shed 5 bases and J 6 bases; nucleotides not matched to a gene: 5. CDR3 length: 14 amino acids. From germline, CDR1 is LGHNA and CDR2 YNFKEQ. The CDR3 loop is CASSSRGLSGELFF. For the CDR3, the DNA is TGTGCCAGCAGCTCCAGGGGGCTGTCCGGGGAGCTGTTTTTT.

The V and J genes are TRBV13 and TRBJ2-1; 14 bases align to TRBD2. V shed 5 bases and J 2 bases; nucleotides not matched to a gene: 11. The CDR3 consists of 19 residues. CDR1 is PRHDT and CDR2 is FYEKMQ in the germline V gene (reference sequence). This CDR3 reads CASSLRLAGGKSPYNEQFF. The CDR3 DNA sequence: TGTGCCAGCAGCCTCCGACTAGCGGGAGGGAAGTCACCCTACAATGAGCAGTTCTTC.

J is TRBJ2-3 and V is TRBV7-8; D call uncertain. Trimming removed 6 bases from V and 6 bases from J, with 16 bases in between. Per germline, CDR1 SGHVS and CDR2 FQNEAQ. There are 14 residues in the CDR3. DNA for the CDR3: TGTGCCAGCAGGCTCCTCCCCAGGAAGGATACGCAGTATTTT. Translated, it gives CASRLLPRKDTQYF.

The chain couples TRBV27 to TRBJ1-1; 9 positions agree with TRBD1. This CDR3 comprises 18 residues. V shed 1 base, J shed 5 bases, and the junction held 14 bases outside the gene matches. Germline V gene sequence: CDR1 MNHEY, CDR2 SMNVEV (reference sequence). The CDR3 coding sequence is TGTGCCAGCAGTTTATATGCTTCGACAGGGGGTGCGATAACTGAAGCTTTCTTT. Its protein is CASSLYASTGGAITEAFF.

The chain carries TRBV25-1 and TRBJ2-5, with D tentatively TRBD2 (7 bases). This CDR3 has 18 residues. Germline-derived CDR1 and CDR2 are MGHDK and SYGVNS. V was shortened by 5 bases and J by 4 bases, with 26 bases between the two germline ends. The CDR3 coding sequence is TGTGCCAGCAGTCCCGGGGGTGGGGGCCCTAGGGGGGGAGAGACCCAGTACTTC. Translated: CASSPGGGGPRGGETQYF.

The chain has TRBV29-1 and TRBJ1-2, with D possibly being TRBD1 (5 bases). Germline V gene lookup returns CDR1 SQVTM and CDR2 ANQGSEA. This CDR3 has 12 amino acids. V lost 4 bases and J lost 6, with 12 bases in between. CDR3 in amino acids: CSVGRGGDGYTF. The CDR3 nucleotides read TGCAGCGTTGGACGGGGGGGGGATGGCTACACCTTC. The full variable domain, its missing parts supplied by reference TRBV29-1 and TRBJ1-2, is SAVISQKPSRDICQRGTSLTIQCQVDSQVTMMFWYRQQPGQSLTLIATANQGSEATYESGFVIDKFPISRPNLTFSTLTVSNMSPEDSSIYLCSVGRGGDGYTFGSGTRLTVV.

In its sample, this clone was seen a few times. The CDR3 reads CASSFGTGNQPQHF. CDR3 nucleotides: TGTGCCAGCAGTTTTGGGACAGGCAATCAGCCCCAGCATTTT. J is TRBJ1-5 and V is TRBV27; 7 nucleotides align to TRBD1. J gave up 2 bases and V 3 bases, and 1 base lay outside the gene matches. The CDR3 loop spans 14 amino acids. Germline V lookup: CDR1 MNHEY, CDR2 SMNVEV (reference sequence).

The chain is built from TRBV4-3 and TRBJ2-4; 12 positions match TRBD2. This CDR3 region has 18 residues. Germline V gene data show CDR1 as LGHNA and CDR2 as YSLEER. With 4 bases clipped from V and 1 base from J, the junction kept 8 bases outside the gene matches. CDR3 in amino acids: CASSRWLAGGGAKNIQYF. The CDR3 nucleotides are TGCGCCAGCAGCCGCTGGCTAGCGGGAGGGGGGGCCAAAAACATTCAGTACTTC.

This rearrangement joins TRBV27 to TRBJ1-1, with a possible D match to TRBD1 (5 bases). V lost 2 bases and J 5 bases, leaving 15 bases between the germline ends. Germline CDR1 reads MNHEY; CDR2 reads SMNVEV (reference sequence). The CDR3 loop spans 15 amino acids. CDR3 nucleotides: TGTGCCAGCAGTTTAGCTGGCGTGGGGGGGACTGAAGCTTTCTTT. The encoded protein is CASSLAGVGGTEAFF.

This sequence joins TRBV5-1 and TRBJ1-1; no clear D gene. Trimming took 4 bases from V and 11 from J, leaving 18 bases between them. Looked up from germline, CDR1 is SGHRS and CDR2 is YFSETQ. The CDR3 contains 13 residues. For the CDR3, the DNA is TGCGCCAGCAGCGCCGGGTATACTGGTGGGGCTTTCTTT. It yields the protein CASSAGYTGGAFF.

The rearrangement links TRBV5-1 to TRBJ2-7; 8 bases match TRBD2. J was trimmed by 0 bases and V by 0 bases; bases with no gene match: 8. CDR1 and CDR2 (germline): SGHRS, YFSETQ. The CDR3 loop spans 17 amino acids. The CDR3 DNA is TGCGCCAGCAGCTTGGTAGGACTAGCAGCAAACTCCTACGAGCAGTACTTC. It codes for CASSLVGLAANSYEQYF.

V is TRBV30 and J is TRBJ2-7; the D gene is possibly TRBD1 (5 bases). Trimming left V 4 bases short and J 1 base short, with 11 bases between. The CDR3 runs to 13 residues. Per the germline V gene, CDR1 is GTSNPN and CDR2 is SVGIG (reference sequence). The CDR3 here is CAWKKTDSYEQYF. CDR3 DNA: TGTGCCTGGAAGAAGACAGATTCCTACGAGCAGTACTTC.

V is TRBV4-1 and J is TRBJ2-7, with 11 bases fitting TRBD2. J lost 7 bases, V lost 3 bases, and 8 bases had no gene match. From germline, CDR1 is MGHRA and CDR2 YSYEKL. The CDR3 length is 15 residues. The CDR3 region is CASSQTFLAGGEQYF. The CDR3 coding sequence is TGCGCCAGCAGCCAGACCTTCTTAGCGGGAGGGGAGCAGTACTTC.

The rearrangement joins TRBV12-5 to TRBJ1-1; possibly TRBD1 for D (6 bases). The germline V gene encodes CDR1 LGHNT and CDR2 FRNRAP. The CDR3 length is 16 residues. V was clipped by 6 bases and J by 4 bases, with 21 bases between them. In nucleotides, the CDR3 is TGTGCTAGTGGCCCCAAAGGACGTGGGGGGGCCACTGAAGCTTTCTTT. Its translation is CASGPKGRGGATEAFF.

The CDR3 region has the DNA TGTGCCAGCAGCTTAGTTTACAGAAACACCATATATTTT. As protein: CASSLVYRNTIYF. The chain uses TRBV7-9 and TRBJ1-3; D not certain. Germline V gene data show CDR1 as SEHNR and CDR2 as FQNEAQ (reference sequence). Trimming cost V 1 base and J 5 bases, with 6 bases left between them. CDR3 length equals 13 residues.

The chain carries TRBV5-4 and TRBJ2-3; 15 bases match TRBD2. CDR1 is SGHNT, CDR2 YYREEE, per germline (reference sequence). The CDR3 runs 18 residues. J gave up 2 bases and V 3 bases, and 7 bases lay outside the gene matches. CDR3 nucleotide sequence: TGTGCCAGCAGCTACGGACTAGCGGGAGGGAGGAACACAGATACGCAGTATTTT. Its translation is CASSYGLAGGRNTDTQYF.